This note documents a single T cell receptor beta chain sequence. Its antigen is not identified. This specimen comes from a study of OX40 agonist ivuxolimab in advanced cancers. Study-level background: At 75% to 90% male, the cohort had a mean age of around 56 years, ranging from about 20 to 80.

TCRdb keeps only in-frame clones here, not all; method: immunoSEQ multiplex PCR. The table shows under 80,000 clones, with around 84% occurring only once. Germline V gene data show CDR1 as SGHTS and CDR2 as YDEGEE. Deletions cut 0 bases from V and 0 bases from J, with 12 bases between. The length of the CDR3 is 16 residues. Broader study findings: It was also the case that some nonresponders had low normalized T-cell clonal expansion. Mean expanded clone counts were higher in CD8+ than CD4+ T cells. Both CD4+ and CD8+ T cell populations in blood had undergone clonal expansion by week 6 at 0.1 to 3.0 mg/kg.

The sequences come from CD4+ or CD8+ T cells sorted from blood, collected in a trial of the OX40 agonist ivuxolimab. This chain uses TRBV5-8 with TRBJ1-2; unclear D gene. The receptor comes from an adult with an advanced solid tumor such as melanoma, head and neck, liver or kidney cancer. This CDR3 reads CASSLDGRSSNYGYTF. Here the CDR3 DNA reads TGTGCCAGCAGCTTGGACGGCCGTTCTTCTAACTATGGCTACACCTTC.